The present TCR beta chain was sequenced within a study of OX40 agonist ivuxolimab in advanced cancers. Study-wide background: Ivuxolimab doses were 0.01, 0.1, 0.3, 1.5, 3 or 10 mg/kg every 2 weeks.

Study conclusions and caveats: In the 0.1 to 3.0 mg/kg range, CD4+ and CD8+ blood T cells had expanded clonally by week 6. Some nonresponders also had low normalized T-cell clonal expansion.

Libraries were prepared by immunoSEQ multiplex PCR; TCRdb keeps only in-frame clonotypes and omits some of them. Of roughly 90,000 clones detected, just over 90% appear once; the ten largest clones hold 0.33%. Anyone with autoimmune disease history or systemic immunosuppression was excluded. About this clone: The antigen is not known.

This CDR3 is built from 14 residues. Trimming removed 6 bases at V and 4 bases at J, with 15 bases between. The germline gives CDR1 MNHEY, CDR2 SVGAGI. The chain links TRBV6-5 to TRBJ1-1; D remains ambiguous. This clonotype was obtained from an adult with an advanced solid tumor such as melanoma, head and neck, liver or kidney cancer. The sample in question was CD4+ or CD8+ T cells sorted from blood, obtained in a trial of the OX40 agonist ivuxolimab. CDR3: CASRPHTGSTEAFF. In DNA form, the CDR3 reads TGTGCCAGCAGACCCCATACGGGGAGCACTGAAGCTTTCTTT.